These 5 T cell receptor beta chains share one sample of origin, sequenced in a study of T cells in Graves' hyperthyroidism and ophthalmopathy. Amplified TCR beta CDR3 regions came from RNA transcripts. Researchers ran a first-round RT-PCR on the TCR CDR3 using the HTBI primer set. TCRdb passed the multiplex PCR reads through MiXCR, listing each CDR3 protein once. The sample includes approximately 570,000 distinct CDR3 sequences, just under 20% of them seen just once. The sequencing sample was made of blood. These receptors came from a man between 40 and 49 years old with Graves' ophthalmopathy.

The CDR3 region is CASSLRSGGFGEQYF. In DNA, the CDR3 is TGTGCCAGCAGTTTACGATCAGGGGGGTTTGGCGAGCAGTACTTC. The rearrangement links TRBV12-3 or TRBV12-4 to TRBJ2-7, with D possibly being TRBD1 (7 bases). This CDR3 region has 15 residues. With 2 bases removed from V and 6 bases from J, the gap between germline ends came to 17 bases.

Comments on this clonotype: At one boundary the junction diverges from the germline segment, which might be a read error. This chain links TRBV7-7 with TRBJ2-1; D unresolved. The CDR3 sequence is 15 residues long. Germline V lookup: CDR1 SSHAT, CDR2 FNYEAQ (reference sequence). CDR3 residues: CASSSEWGNHNEQFF. The CDR3 region has the DNA TGTGCTAGCAGCTCTGAATGGGGTAATCACAATGAGCAGTTCTTC.

The V call is TRBV5-1, the J call TRBJ2-2; D is unresolved. CDR1 and CDR2 from the germline V gene are SGHRS and YFSETQ. CDR3 length: 15 residues. Trimming took 5 bases from V and 1 from J, leaving 12 bases between them. The CDR3 here is CASRIDPGNTGELFF. CDR3 bases: TGCGCCAGCAGAATAGATCCTGGGAACACCGGGGAGCTGTTTTTT.

The CDR3 sequence: CASTRDGTNYGYTF. The CDR3 DNA reads as TGTGCCAGCACCAGGGACGGTACTAACTATGGCTACACCTTC. The V call is TRBV6-1, the J call TRBJ1-2; possible D gene TRBD1, 5 bases. The V end was cut by 7 bases, the J end by 0 bases, with 12 bases between. The CDR3 has 14 amino acids. Germline CDR1 reads MNHNS; CDR2 reads SASEGT.

Ten or more counts support this clonotype. V usage is TRBV2 and J usage is TRBJ2-7; D is perhaps TRBD2 (6 bases). Germline CDR1 reads SNHLY; CDR2 reads FYNNEI. Trimming removed 2 bases from V and 7 bases from J, with 21 bases in between. The CDR3 spans 16 residues. The CDR3 protein is CASSEHGARGKPEQYF. The CDR3 DNA reads as TGTGCCAGCAGTGAACATGGGGCGCGGGGCAAGCCAGAGCAGTACTTC.